Below are 28 T cell receptor beta chains sequenced from a single sample in a study of blood T cell repertoires in COVID-19. Profiling relied on immunoSEQ multiplex PCR, and the TCRdb table lists in-frame clones only, not all of them. The sample carries roughly 200,000 clones, 80% to 90% recorded once. The sample comprised peripheral blood. The receptors were gathered from a human donor with active or convalescent COVID-19. The donor label of this sample is uncertain.

This rearrangement joins TRBV29-1 to TRBJ2-7; weak D call: TRBD1 (6 bases). The CDR3 contains 15 residues. CDR1 and CDR2 from the germline V gene are SQVTM and ANQGSEA. V gave up 4 bases and J gave up 1 base, with 17 bases separating them. The CDR3 sequence: CSVGGGRLTSYEQYF. The CDR3, as DNA: TGCAGCGTTGGAGGGGGACGGCTAACATCCTACGAGCAGTACTTC.

The rearrangement joins TRBV19 to TRBJ2-3, with TRBD2 identical over 7 bases. The CDR3 spans 15 residues. Unmatched junction bases numbered 3, after V lost 1 base and J lost 2 bases. Germline V gene lookup returns CDR1 LNHDA and CDR2 SQIVND (reference sequence). CDR3 sequence reads: CASSIGGGATDTQYF. CDR3 coding DNA: TGTGCCAGTAGTATAGGGGGGGGAGCCACAGATACGCAGTATTTT.

The chain links TRBV5-4 to TRBJ2-1, with 8 bases that match TRBD2. CDR3 length: 15 amino acids. J lost 7 bases, V lost 4 bases, and 10 bases had no gene match. Germline CDR1 reads SGHNT; CDR2 reads YYREEE (reference sequence). In DNA, the CDR3 is TGTGCCAGCAGCATAAAGCGGGAGATTTGGAATGAGCAGTTCTTC. Translated: CASSIKREIWNEQFF.

This chain uses TRBV6-5 with TRBJ2-7; 8 nucleotides match TRBD1. Looked up from germline, CDR1 is MNHEY and CDR2 is SVGAGI. This CDR3 has 15 residues. J lost 4 bases, V lost 7 bases, and 12 bases had no gene match. CDR3 sequence reads: CASINPRTGSYEQYF. The CDR3, as DNA: TGTGCCAGCATCAACCCTCGGACAGGGTCTTACGAGCAGTACTTC.

A single count supports this clone. The chain links TRBV19 to TRBJ1-6; D is ambiguous. This CDR3 is 12 amino acids long. V gave up 3 bases and J gave up 10 bases, with 7 bases separating them. Germline assignment: CDR1 LNHDA and CDR2 SQIVND (reference sequence). The CDR3 DNA follows: TGTGCCAGTAGTATGAGCAACTCACCCCTCCACTTT. Protein sequence: CASSMSNSPLHF. The variable domain in full, with the rest retrieved from reference TRBV19 and TRBJ1-6, is DGGITQSPKYLFRKEGQNVTLSCEQNLNHDAMYWYRQDPGQGLRLIYYSQIVNDFQKGDIAEGYSVSREKKESFPLTVTSAQKNPTAFYLCASSMSNSPLHFGNGTRLTVT.

This clone was observed once. This chain uses TRBV5-1 with TRBJ1-5; 7 positions match TRBD1. The CDR3 runs to 17 residues. Trimming at V came to 0 bases and at J to 4 bases, leaving 10 bases not matched to a gene. Per the germline V gene, CDR1 is SGHRS and CDR2 is YFSETQ. CDR3 amino acids: CASSLGPTGRINQPQHF. Written as DNA, the CDR3 is TGCGCCAGCAGCTTGGGCCCGACAGGGAGAATTAATCAGCCCCAGCATTTT.

This chain links TRBV6-6 with TRBJ1-1; no firm D call. This CDR3 is built from 12 residues. V lost 5 bases and J 5 bases, leaving 9 bases between the germline ends. Germline assignment: CDR1 MNHNY and CDR2 SVGAGI (reference sequence). This CDR3 is CASSGPGTEAFF. The CDR3 coding sequence is TGTGCCAGCAGTGGACCGGGAACTGAAGCTTTCTTT.

J is TRBJ2-1 and V is TRBV11-2; a possible D gene is TRBD2 (6 bases). This CDR3 region has 13 residues. Trimming shortened V by 4 bases and J by 4 bases, and 8 bases separated the two germline ends. Per germline, CDR1 SGHAT and CDR2 FQNNGV. CDR3 DNA: TGTGCCAGCAGCTCCGGACTATACAATGAGCAGTTCTTC. Amino acids: CASSSGLYNEQFF.

V and J are TRBV3-1 (or the pseudogene TRBV3-2) and TRBJ1-3; D unclear. V was cut by 3 bases and J by 0 bases, with 6 bases left in between. The CDR3 length is 14 residues. CDR1 is LGHDT, CDR2 YNNKEL, per germline (reference sequence). CDR3 residues: CASSHLSSGNTIYF. The CDR3 DNA is TGTGCCAGCAGCCATTTGAGCTCTGGAAACACCATATATTTT.

The CDR3 spells CASSIPWPGFGQPQHF. CDR3 DNA sequence: TGTGCCAGTAGTATCCCCTGGCCCGGGTTCGGTCAGCCCCAGCATTTT. This sequence joins TRBV19 and TRBJ1-5; D gene unclear. There are 16 residues in the CDR3. Germline loops: CDR1 LNHDA, CDR2 SQIVND (reference sequence). The ends were cut back, 3 bases at V and 6 bases at J, with 18 bases in the middle. Full variable domain (outside the CDR3, taken from reference TRBV19 and TRBJ1-5): DGGITQSPKYLFRKEGQNVTLSCEQNLNHDAMYWYRQDPGQGLRLIYYSQIVNDFQKGDIAEGYSVSREKKESFPLTVTSAQKNPTAFYLCASSIPWPGFGQPQHFGDGTRLSIL.

In this sample, this clone turned up a few times. The rearrangement uses TRBV11-3 and TRBJ2-7; 9 nucleotides line up with TRBD1. Germline loops: CDR1 SGHNT, CDR2 YENEEA. The CDR3 extends over 17 amino acids. The V segment lost 1 base and the J segment 9 bases; nucleotides outside the gene matches: 16. The CDR3 DNA sequence: TGTGCCAGCAGCTTAGTCGGTTGGCGGGACAGGGAGTATCGGCAGTACTTC. Translated: CASSLVGWRDREYRQYF.

The chain carries TRBV20-1 and TRBJ1-2; 9 bases align to TRBD1. There are 13 residues in the CDR3. Trimming cost V 3 bases and J 8 bases; bases outside gene matches: 7. Germline CDR1 DFQATT, CDR2 SNEGSKA (reference sequence). As DNA, the CDR3 is TGCAGTGCTAGTTTACAGGGGGCTGGCGGCTACACCTTC. Amino acids: CSASLQGAGGYTF.

This chain uses TRBV19 with TRBJ2-2; D might be TRBD1 (5 bases). V was clipped by 7 bases and J by 1 base, with 16 bases between them. The CDR3 consists of 16 residues. The germline V gene has CDR1 LNHDA and CDR2 SQIVND (reference sequence). The CDR3 DNA sequence: TGTGCCAGTAACCCCTGGGAAGGGGAGAACACCGGGGAGCTGTTTTTT. The encoded protein is CASNPWEGENTGELFF.

J is TRBJ2-2 and V is TRBV11-3; D is unclear. CDR3 length: 14 residues. V was cut by 4 bases and J by 1 base, with 7 bases left in between. Germline V gene sequence: CDR1 SGHNT, CDR2 YENEEA. Here the CDR3 reads CASSSFGNTGELFF. The DNA of the CDR3 is TGTGCCAGCAGCTCATTCGGGAACACCGGGGAGCTGTTTTTT.

CDR3 loop: CASRLDRGPGYTF. In DNA form, the CDR3 reads TGTGCCAGCAGATTGGACAGGGGACCTGGCTACACCTTC. The chain has TRBV28 and TRBJ1-2, with 9 bases aligning to TRBD1. V shed 6 bases, J shed 7 bases, and the junction held 6 bases outside the gene matches. The CDR3 has 13 residues. The germline gives CDR1 MDHEN, CDR2 SYDVKM.

The V and J genes are TRBV5-1 and TRBJ2-6, with TRBD1 identical over 7 bases. After removal of 4 bases from V and 0 bases from J, the junction contained 13 bases not matched to a gene. Per the germline V gene, CDR1 is SGHRS and CDR2 is YFSETQ. This CDR3 region has 19 residues. This CDR3 reads CASSDPQTGVFSGANVLTF. For the CDR3, the DNA is TGCGCCAGCAGCGACCCACAAACAGGGGTCTTCTCTGGGGCCAACGTCCTGACTTTC.

CDR3 DNA: TGTGCTAGTGGTTTGGACCTTGGGACGACAGGAACCGCCTTTTGGGGCTACACCTTC. The encoded protein is CASGLDLGTTGTAFWGYTF. This chain uses TRBV12-5 with TRBJ1-2; perhaps TRBD1 as D (6 bases). CDR1 and CDR2 (germline): LGHNT, FRNRAP. The CDR3 extends over 19 amino acids. The ends were cut back, 1 base at V and 8 bases at J, with 29 bases in the middle.

This clone was detected only once. V and J are TRBV5-5 and TRBJ1-2, with TRBD1 matching 7 bases. The J segment lost 2 bases and the V segment lost 4 bases, leaving 8 bases of the junction unmatched. The CDR3 runs to 15 residues. The germline gives CDR1 SGHKS, CDR2 YYEKEE (reference sequence). CDR3 in DNA: TGTGCCAGCAGCGCGGGACCGGGACAGAACTATGGCTACACCTTC. This translates into CASSAGPGQNYGYTF.

The chain has TRBV5-1 and TRBJ2-3; D perhaps matches TRBD2 (6 bases). The CDR3 extends over 18 amino acids. Trimming took 1 base from V and 6 from J, leaving 24 bases between them. Germline V gives CDR1 SGHRS, CDR2 YFSETQ. CDR3 protein: CASSLLVGGRSYQDTQYF. DNA for the CDR3: TGCGCCAGCAGCTTGTTGGTAGGAGGGCGAAGTTACCAGGATACGCAGTATTTT.

The genes are TRBV2 and TRBJ2-2, with 7 bases matching TRBD1. The V segment lost 7 bases and the J segment 1 base; nucleotides outside the gene matches: 6. CDR3 size: 15 residues. Germline V gene sequence: CDR1 SNHLY, CDR2 FYNNEI. The CDR3 loop is CASIPGTENTGELFF. DNA of the CDR3: TGTGCCAGCATCCCCGGGACAGAGAACACCGGGGAGCTGTTTTTT.

This chain joins TRBV18 and TRBJ2-7; D perhaps matches TRBD2 (5 bases). The CDR3 totals 12 residues. Trimming removed 2 bases from V and 4 bases from J, with 6 bases in between. The germline CDR1 and CDR2 sequences are KGHSH and LQKENI. The CDR3 spells CASSPEGYEQYF. The CDR3 DNA reads TGTGCCAGCTCACCAGAGGGATACGAGCAGTACTTC.

V and J are TRBV20-1 and TRBJ2-7, with 8 bases identical to TRBD1. Trimming removed 3 bases from V and 5 bases from J; junction bases left unmatched: 12. Germline CDR1 DFQATT, CDR2 SNEGSKA (reference sequence). The length of the CDR3 is 15 residues. CDR3 residues: CSASMGGTGANEQYF. The CDR3 coding sequence is TGCAGTGCTAGTATGGGTGGGACAGGAGCAAACGAGCAGTACTTC.

The sample holds many counts of this clone. CDR3 residues: CASSTNHVQPQHF. The CDR3 DNA sequence: TGTGCCAGCAGCACAAACCACGTTCAGCCCCAGCATTTT. V gene TRBV7-2 combines with J gene TRBJ1-5, with D unresolved. Germline V CDR1 and CDR2: SGHTA, FQGNSA. Trimming removed 5 bases at V and 6 bases at J, with 11 bases between. The CDR3 loop spans 13 amino acids.

The rearrangement uses TRBV5-6 and TRBJ1-2; 11 bases agree with TRBD1. V trimming: 5 bases; J trimming: 4 bases; junction bases outside the gene matches: 10. The germline V gene encodes CDR1 SGHDT and CDR2 YYEEEE. The CDR3 is 16 amino acids. The CDR3: CASSSGQGQGVYGYTF. The CDR3 nucleotides read TGTGCCAGCAGTTCCGGCCAGGGACAGGGGGTCTATGGCTACACCTTC.

The chain combines TRBV18 with TRBJ2-1; a weak D match, TRBD1 (6 bases). Per germline, CDR1 KGHSH and CDR2 LQKENI. Trimming left V 3 bases short and J 8 bases short, with 11 bases between. The CDR3 runs 13 residues. The CDR3 bases are TGTGCCAGCTCACCCTATGGGGGCGATGAGCAGTTCTTC. Translated, it gives CASSPYGGDEQFF.

This clone is a singleton in its sample. The identical CDR3 is also encoded by other nucleotide sequences in the sample. This chain joins TRBV9 and TRBJ1-3; possibly TRBD1 for D (6 bases). There are 14 residues in the CDR3. V was pared by 0 bases and J by 4 bases, with 8 bases between. Germline loops: CDR1 SGDLS, CDR2 YYNGEE. The CDR3 nucleotides read TGTGCCAGCAGCGTAGGGGGGACAGGAAACACCATATATTTT. It is translated as CASSVGGTGNTIYF.

The genes are TRBV5-4 and TRBJ2-2; TRBD2 agrees at 11 bases. Germline trimming cut 7 bases from V and 3 bases from J; bases unmatched to any gene: 11. The CDR3 runs 17 residues. The germline V gene has CDR1 SGHNT and CDR2 YYREEE (reference sequence). The CDR3 region is CASGYSGRARHTGELFF. The CDR3 DNA reads as TGTGCCAGCGGGTATAGCGGGAGGGCCAGGCACACCGGGGAGCTGTTTTTT.

This clone was seen just once. The chain links TRBV6-5 to TRBJ2-1; D perhaps matches TRBD1 (5 bases). Germline loops: CDR1 MNHEY, CDR2 SVGAGI. V was cut by 6 bases and J by 7 bases, with 7 bases left in between. This CDR3 region has 11 residues. CDR3: CASSRQNEQFF. The CDR3 region has the DNA TGTGCCAGCAGCCGACAGAATGAGCAGTTCTTC.